These T cell receptor beta chains were read from a single sample in a study of neurological immune-mediated disorders. TCRdb reanalysed the 5' RACE reads using MiXCR and keeps one entry per CDR3 protein. This table has under 60,000 distinct CDR3 sequences, approximately 10% appearing once. The sequenced sample was PBMCs. The receptors shown here come from a woman aged 40 to 55 with HTLV-1-associated myelopathy (HAM/TSP). The CDR3 runs from the conserved cysteine through the conserved F or W. The order of the fields is D gene, J gene, CDR3 length, V gene, clone size, CDR3 protein, CDR3 DNA. D genes are given only for firm matches. The size of a clone is reported for some rows only, either as once, few or many, or as a class for expanded clones.

D: .
J: TRBJ2-6
length: 15
V: TRBV27
size: many
CDR3: CASTFGGAGANVLTF
DNA: TGTGCCAGCACCTTCGGGGGAGCCGGGGCCAACGTCCTGACTTTC

D: TRBD1
J: TRBJ2-7
length: 14
V: TRBV6-5
size: many
CDR3: CASRRDREAYEQYF
DNA: TGTGCCAGCAGACGGGACAGGGAGGCCTACGAGCAGTACTTC

D: .
J: TRBJ1-3
length: 11
V: TRBV20-1
size: many
CDR3: CSASKGDTIYF
DNA: TGCAGTGCTAGTAAGGGGGACACCATATATTTT

D: .
J: TRBJ1-2
length: 13
V: TRBV12-3/TRBV12-4
size: medium-sized
CDR3: CASSYDGLGGYTF
DNA: TGTGCCAGCAGTTATGACGGTTTGGGAGGCTACACCTTC

D: .
J: TRBJ2-1
length: 16
V: TRBV5-6
size: many
CDR3: CASSQTGEWRANEQFF
DNA: TGTGCCAGCAGCCAAACAGGGGAGTGGAGGGCCAATGAGCAGTTCTTC

D: .
J: TRBJ2-1
length: 16
V: TRBV12-3/TRBV12-4
size: .
CDR3: CTSSPPHRWAGDEQFF
DNA: TGTACCAGCAGTCCGCCTCATCGGTGGGCCGGGGATGAGCAGTTCTTC

D: .
J: TRBJ1-2
length: 13
V: TRBV5-8
size: many
CDR3: CASSSGDYYGYTF
DNA: TGTGCCAGCAGCTCCGGGGATTACTATGGCTACACCTTC

D: .
J: TRBJ2-5
length: 13
V: TRBV6-1
size: many
CDR3: CASGSIVQETQYF
DNA: TGTGCCAGCGGTTCGATAGTCCAAGAGACCCAGTACTTC

D: .
J: TRBJ1-2
length: 14
V: TRBV4-1
size: many
CDR3: CASSQDSANYGYTF
DNA: TGCGCCAGCAGCCAAGACAGTGCTAACTATGGCTACACCTTC

D: .
J: TRBJ1-1
length: 15
V: TRBV12-3/TRBV12-4
size: many
CDR3: CASSGTGPPNTEAFF
DNA: TGTGCCAGCAGTGGTACAGGGCCCCCGAACACTGAAGCTTTCTTT

D: .
J: TRBJ2-7
length: 16
V: TRBV4-1
size: many
CDR3: CASSRTLGPASYEQYF
DNA: TGCGCCAGCAGCCGAACCCTAGGGCCAGCTTCCTACGAGCAGTACTTC

D: .
J: TRBJ1-6
length: 15
V: TRBV21-1
size: many
CDR3: CASSLRDSVNSPLHF
DNA: TGTGCCAGCAGCCTAAGGGACAGTGTAAATTCACCCCTCCACTTT

D: .
J: TRBJ1-3
length: 14
V: TRBV25-1
size: many
CDR3: CASSERGAGNTIYF
DNA: TGTGCCAGCAGTGAACGCGGCGCTGGAAACACCATATATTTT

D: .
J: TRBJ2-5
length: 14
V: TRBV6-5
size: few
CDR3: CASSRQGLGETQYF
DNA: TGTGCCAGCTCGAGACAGGGACTCGGAGAGACCCAGTACTTC